This TCR beta chain was sequenced during a study of molecular identifiers for immune sequencing clone quantification. A note on this clonotype: Antigen specificity is unknown.

Findings and limits, study-wide: Reportedly, one cell's Jurkat TCR RNA was detected within 1,100,000 naive CD8 cells.

This CDR3 comprises 14 residues. Germline CDR1 SQVTM, CDR2 ANQGSEA. The germline V and J ends were trimmed by 2 bases and 4 bases, with 11 bases remaining between them. Researchers sorted naive CD8 T cells as cells that were CD8+CD4-CCR7+CD45RA+. TCRdb reprocessed the PCR reads via MiXCR and lists one record per CDR3 protein. The sample includes 460,000 or so distinct CDR3 sequences, roughly 25% seen only once; the top ten take just over 0.75%. This TCR was sampled from a human donor in good health. Some libraries in this study had Jurkat cell RNA spiked in. The V and J genes are TRBV29-1 and TRBJ1-4, with D tentatively TRBD1 (5 bases). The sequencing input was naive CD8+ T cells from blood, with Jurkat cell RNA spiked in. Subset noted: FACS-sorted CD8+CD4-CCR7+CD45RA+ naive T cells. The CDR3 coding sequence is TGCAGCGTTGAAACGACAGAGTTTAATGAAAAACTGTTTTTT. The encoded protein is CSVETTEFNEKLFF.